Below are 16 T cell receptor beta chains sequenced from a single sample in a study of cytomegalovirus exposure and HLA in healthy donors. The protocol was immunoSEQ multiplex PCR, while the TCRdb copy is restricted to in-frame clones and leaves out a portion. The sample lists over 80,000 clones, 85% occurring once. Sequenced material: PBMCs. All receptors derive from a man between 18 and 35 years old in good health and CMV-seropositive.

This clone was counted between two and nine times. The V gene is TRBV11-2, the J gene TRBJ2-7; 9 positions agree with TRBD2. Germline CDR1 reads SGHAT; CDR2 reads FQNNGV. V dropped 6 bases and J dropped 5; count of bases not matched to a gene: 11. CDR3 size: 15 residues. CDR3: CASRKAGGLADEQYF. CDR3 DNA sequence: TGTGCCAGCAGAAAAGCGGGAGGACTAGCTGACGAGCAGTACTTC.

The chain is built from TRBV29-1 and TRBJ2-5; tentatively, D is TRBD2 (7 bases). The length of the CDR3 is 12 residues. Trimming shortened V by 7 bases and J by 6 bases, and 15 bases separated the two germline ends. CDR1 is SQVTM, CDR2 ANQGSEA, per germline. The chain's CDR3 is CSGGGQGQTQYF. DNA for the CDR3: TGCAGCGGGGGGGGGCAGGGGCAGACCCAGTACTTC. The variable domain in full, with the rest retrieved from reference TRBV29-1 and TRBJ2-5, is SAVISQKPSRDICQRGTSLTIQCQVDSQVTMMFWYRQQPGQSLTLIATANQGSEATYESGFVIDKFPISRPNLTFSTLTVSNMSPEDSSIYLCSGGGQGQTQYFGPGTRLLVL.

This clone was seen more than once but under ten times. This chain joins TRBV19 and TRBJ2-2; 9 nucleotides match TRBD1. Germline lookup yields CDR1 LNHDA and CDR2 SQIVND (reference sequence). The trim removed 7 bases at V and 6 bases at J, leaving 6 bases unmatched. The CDR3 is 14 amino acids. The CDR3 DNA reads TGTGCCAGTACTTGGGGACAGGGAGCCGGGGAGCTGTTTTTT. The encoded protein is CASTWGQGAGELFF.

The chain combines TRBV28 with TRBJ2-5; TRBD2 is a possible D gene (5 bases). The CDR3 is 15 residues long. Germline CDR1 and CDR2: MDHEN and SYDVKM. V lost 6 bases to trimming and J lost 0 bases, with 14 bases between them. As DNA, the CDR3 is TGTGCCAGCAGGATGTCGCCGGGGTACCAAGAGACCCAGTACTTC. Translated, it gives CASRMSPGYQETQYF.

The chain joins TRBV7-9 to TRBJ1-1; D might be TRBD1 (6 bases). CDR1 and CDR2 (germline): SEHNR, FQNEAQ (reference sequence). Trimming cost V 5 bases and J 5 bases, with 18 bases left between them. The CDR3 has 15 residues. The CDR3 loop is CASSLGQPPGTEAFF. CDR3 bases: TGTGCCAGCAGCCTTGGACAGCCTCCGGGGACTGAAGCTTTCTTT.

This chain connects TRBV4-2 to TRBJ2-1; perhaps TRBD2 as D (5 bases). Germline lookup yields CDR1 LGHNA and CDR2 YNFKEQ. Trimming stripped 1 base from V and 11 bases from J, with 9 bases between. The length of the CDR3 is 12 residues. Here the CDR3 reads CASSQGEFKQFF. The CDR3 nucleotides read TGTGCCAGCAGCCAAGGGGAGTTTAAGCAGTTCTTC.

The chain carries TRBV5-4 and TRBJ2-1; 9 bases map to TRBD2. CDR1 is SGHNT and CDR2 is YYREEE in the germline V gene (reference sequence). Trimming at V came to 4 bases and at J to 6 bases, leaving 11 bases not matched to a gene. This CDR3 has 16 amino acids. Here the CDR3 DNA reads TGTGCCAGCAGCCTACTCGGGACTAGCAGCTTCAATGAGCAGTTCTTC. Translated, it gives CASSLLGTSSFNEQFF.

This clone was picked up a small number of times. This chain uses TRBV5-1 with TRBJ1-2; D perhaps matches TRBD1 (5 bases). Trimming shortened V by 4 bases and J by 3 bases, and 19 bases separated the two germline ends. The CDR3 has 16 residues. Germline CDR1 and CDR2: SGHRS and YFSETQ. The CDR3 nucleotides read TGCGCCAGCAGCCCCTGGGGGGGAAGTAGGGACTATGGCTACACCTTC. This gives the protein CASSPWGGSRDYGYTF.

This clone was recorded once. The V gene is TRBV30, the J gene TRBJ2-1; TRBD2 agrees at 7 bases. CDR1 is GTSNPN, CDR2 SVGIG, per germline (reference sequence). With 2 bases clipped from V and 8 bases from J, the junction kept 12 bases outside the gene matches. The CDR3 loop spans 15 amino acids. CDR3 in amino acids: CAWSLVGTTTDEQFF. CDR3 DNA: TGTGCCTGGAGTCTAGTAGGGACTACCACGGATGAGCAGTTCTTC.

The chain recombines TRBV15 with TRBJ2-3; 13 bases align to TRBD2. Germline V gives CDR1 LNHNV, CDR2 YYDKDF (reference sequence). The J segment lost 6 bases and the V segment lost 3 bases, leaving 0 bases of the junction unmatched. The CDR3 is made up of 14 amino acids. CDR3 sequence (DNA): TGTGCCACCAGCAGGACTAGCGGGAGGGATACGCAGTATTTT. This encodes CATSRTSGRDTQYF.

The rearrangement links TRBV5-1 to TRBJ1-1; D remains unclear. The germline V and J ends were trimmed by 1 base and 0 bases, with 7 bases remaining between them. Germline V gene data show CDR1 as SGHRS and CDR2 as YFSETQ. The CDR3 spans 14 residues. CDR3 DNA: TGCGCCAGCAGCTTGTATCTTATGAACACTGAAGCTTTCTTT. This codes for CASSLYLMNTEAFF.

The chain couples TRBV4-1 to TRBJ1-2; D gene unclear. V lost 6 bases and J 4 bases, leaving 18 bases between the germline ends. Germline V lookup: CDR1 MGHRA, CDR2 YSYEKL. The CDR3 length is 15 residues. In nucleotides, the CDR3 is TGCGCCAGCAGTCGACCGGGAACGGAAGTCTATGGCTACACCTTC. Its translation is CASSRPGTEVYGYTF.

A few counts support this clone. The V gene is TRBV5-1, the J gene TRBJ1-5, with D possibly matching TRBD1 (6 bases). V was shortened by 0 bases and J by 0 bases, with 13 bases between the two germline ends. The length of the CDR3 is 17 residues. CDR1 and CDR2 from the germline V gene are SGHRS and YFSETQ. DNA of the CDR3: TGCGCCAGCAGCTTGGGGCCGGGGGGGCATAGCAATCAGCCCCAGCATTTT. The encoded protein is CASSLGPGGHSNQPQHF.

The chain employs TRBV27 and TRBJ2-3, with 7 positions matching TRBD1. V shed 2 bases and J 5 bases; nucleotides not matched to a gene: 4. The CDR3 spans 14 residues. From germline, CDR1 is MNHEY and CDR2 SMNVEV (reference sequence). In DNA, the CDR3 is TGTGCCAGCAGTTTACAGGGGGTTCAAGATACGCAGTATTTT. Encoded protein: CASSLQGVQDTQYF.

This chain uses TRBV28 with TRBJ2-4, with a weak D call TRBD1 (6 bases). Trimming cost V 6 bases and J 7 bases, with 10 bases left between them. Looked up from germline, CDR1 is MDHEN and CDR2 is SYDVKM. CDR3 length equals 12 residues. The CDR3 nucleotides are TGTGCCAGCAGAACAGGGTCGAACATTCAGTACTTC. Its protein product is CASRTGSNIQYF.

This sequence joins TRBV5-1 and TRBJ2-1, with TRBD2 matching over 7 bases. The V gene end was trimmed by 4 bases and the J gene end by 3 bases; junction bases not matched to a gene: 10. Germline values: CDR1 SGHRS, CDR2 YFSETQ. There are 16 residues in the CDR3. The CDR3 region is CASSPYSASGYNEQFF. The CDR3 DNA follows: TGCGCCAGCAGCCCGTACTCGGCTAGCGGCTACAATGAGCAGTTCTTC.